The 26 T cell receptor beta chains below all came from one sample that was sequenced in a study of blood T cells in healthy people across ages. Alongside a J-beta primer mix, a sample-barcoded 5' primer served in a second PCR lasting about 7 to 12 cycles. From the 5' RACE reads, TCRdb called clonotypes with MiXCR, one entry per CDR3 protein. The table shows 650,000 to 1,000,000 distinct CDR3 sequences, with less than 60% occurring only once. The sequencing sample was made of blood. The receptor set was obtained from an older man in good health.

The rearrangement uses TRBV28 and TRBJ2-1, with 9 bases matching TRBD2. CDR1 and CDR2 from the germline V gene are MDHEN and SYDVKM. CDR3 length equals 15 residues. Trimming took 4 bases from V and 4 from J; bases not matched to a gene: 5. The CDR3 here is CASSSLAGLYNEQFF. The CDR3 bases are TGTGCCAGCAGTTCCCTAGCGGGACTATACAATGAGCAGTTCTTC.

The chain employs TRBV7-2 and TRBJ2-1, with D tentatively TRBD2 (6 bases). V was trimmed by 6 bases and J by 4 bases, leaving 13 bases between them. CDR1 and CDR2 (germline): SGHTA, FQGNSA. CDR3 length: 14 residues. The CDR3 coding sequence is TGTGCCAGCAGTACCGGGGGTCTATACAATGAGCAGTTCTTC. It encodes CASSTGGLYNEQFF. Based on the CDR3 plus reference TRBV7-2 and TRBJ2-1, the full variable domain is GAGVSQSPSNKVTEKGKDVELRCDPISGHTALYWYRQSLGQGLEFLIYFQGNSAPDKSGLPSDRFSAERTGGSVSTLTIQRTQQEDSAVYLCASSTGGLYNEQFFGPGTRLTVL.

This clonotype was seen more than once but under ten times. V is TRBV5-1 and J is TRBJ1-1; the match to TRBD1 covers 7 bases. Germline-derived CDR1 and CDR2 are SGHRS and YFSETQ. The CDR3 covers 16 residues. J was trimmed by 6 bases and V by 0 bases; bases with no gene match: 11. CDR3 protein: CASSLAGTVGNAEAFF. In nucleotides, the CDR3 is TGCGCCAGCAGCTTGGCCGGGACAGTCGGAAACGCTGAAGCTTTCTTT.

This chain uses TRBV28 with TRBJ2-7, with a possible D match to TRBD1 (5 bases). This CDR3 is built from 15 residues. Per germline, CDR1 MDHEN and CDR2 SYDVKM. Trimming removed 6 bases from V and 1 base from J, with 16 bases in between. The CDR3 region has the DNA TGTGCCAGCAGCCTTTTACAGGTTGGATCCTACGAGCAGTACTTC. It encodes CASSLLQVGSYEQYF. Filled out from reference TRBV28 and TRBJ2-7, the complete variable domain reads DVKVTQSSRYLVKRTGEKVFLECVQDMDHENMFWYRQDPGLGLRLIYFSYDVKMKEKGDIPEGYSVSREKKERFSLILESASTNQTSMYLCASSLLQVGSYEQYFGPGTRLTVT.

The rearrangement joins TRBV28 to TRBJ2-5; 7 bases agree with TRBD2. The CDR3 is 15 residues long. With V trimmed by 3 bases and J by 6 bases, 10 bases remained unmatched. Germline CDR1 and CDR2: MDHEN and SYDVKM. The CDR3 here is CASSFGSGMMKTQYF. CDR3 DNA: TGTGCCAGCAGTTTCGGGAGCGGGATGATGAAGACCCAGTACTTC.

Notes on this clonotype: A much larger clone lies one base from this, so it may be a read error. V is TRBV7-2 and J is TRBJ2-1, with TRBD1 as a possible D gene (6 bases). The CDR3 length is 12 residues. Germline values: CDR1 SGHTA, CDR2 FQGNSA. The CDR3 is CAGSLIGGEQFF. CDR3 DNA: TGTGCCGGCAGCTTAATAGGGGGAGAGCAGTTCTTC.

V is TRBV3-1 and J is TRBJ2-7; 11 nucleotides agree with TRBD2. This CDR3 region has 16 residues. Germline CDR1 is LGHDT and CDR2 is YNNKEL (reference sequence). J gave up 4 bases and V 4 bases, and 9 bases lay outside the gene matches. CDR3 sequence reads: CASSPVGTSGDYEQYF. CDR3 nucleotides: TGTGCCAGCAGCCCGGTTGGGACTAGCGGAGATTACGAGCAGTACTTC.

V is TRBV5-1 and J is TRBJ1-1; 7 bases line up with TRBD1. Per germline, CDR1 SGHRS and CDR2 YFSETQ. This CDR3 contains 15 residues. V shed 3 bases, J shed 4 bases, and the junction held 9 bases outside the gene matches. CDR3 protein: CASSSPRQGGTEAFF. The CDR3 DNA sequence: TGCGCCAGCAGCTCGCCAAGACAGGGAGGCACTGAAGCTTTCTTT.

The V call is TRBV5-1, the J call TRBJ2-4; D is possibly TRBD2 (5 bases). The CDR3 length is 14 residues. V shed 1 base and J shed 9 bases, with 14 bases lying between them. Germline loops: CDR1 SGHRS, CDR2 YFSETQ. The CDR3 is CASSLNLAQSIQYF. CDR3 sequence (DNA): TGCGCCAGCAGCTTGAATCTAGCCCAATCCATTCAGTACTTC.

This chain connects TRBV6-6 to TRBJ1-1; no reliable D call. This CDR3 contains 11 residues. Trimming shortened V by 7 bases and J by 6 bases, and 9 bases separated the two germline ends. Germline V gives CDR1 MNHNY, CDR2 SVGAGI (reference sequence). The CDR3 sequence: CASTRAPEAFF. The CDR3 nucleotides are TGTGCCAGCACTAGGGCCCCTGAAGCTTTCTTT.

This clonotype was picked up a small number of times. The chain couples TRBV29-1 to TRBJ2-5; D gene ambiguous. The DNA end favors TRBJ2-7, so the J call may be wrong. Germline V gives CDR1 SQVTM, CDR2 ANQGSEA. CDR3 size: 12 residues. DNA of the CDR3: TGCAGCGTTGTGTCGGCTACCCGCGAGCAGTACTTC. It translates to CSVVSATREQYF.

The chain is built from TRBV18 and TRBJ2-6; a possible D gene is TRBD2 (5 bases). Germline V gene lookup returns CDR1 KGHSH and CDR2 LQKENI. The V end was cut by 3 bases, the J end by 4 bases, with 13 bases between. The CDR3 extends over 16 amino acids. The chain's CDR3 is CASSPIGESGANVLTF. The CDR3, as DNA: TGTGCCAGCTCACCCATCGGGGAGTCCGGGGCCAACGTCCTGACTTTC.

The chain is built from TRBV7-2 and TRBJ1-6, with D possibly TRBD1 on 5 matching bases. The CDR3 totals 15 residues. V was shortened by 6 bases and J by 10 bases, with 19 bases between the two germline ends. CDR1 is SGHTA, CDR2 FQGNSA, per germline. The CDR3 region is CASRMGTMRDSPLHF. Here the CDR3 DNA reads TGTGCCAGCAGGATGGGGACGATGCGGGACTCACCCCTCCACTTT.

As concerns this clonotype: Given a much more abundant clone one base away, this may be a read error. The chain combines TRBV4-3 with TRBJ2-7, with TRBD2 identical over 7 bases. Germline loops: CDR1 LGHNA, CDR2 YSLEER. V shed 1 base, J shed 7 bases, and the junction held 10 bases outside the gene matches. This CDR3 region has 15 residues. The CDR3 is CASSQVSGGLHEQYF. In nucleotides, the CDR3 is TGCGCCAGCAGCCAAGTCTCGGGAGGCTTACATGAGCAGTACTTC.

This clonotype occurred a few times. This sequence joins TRBV7-6 and TRBJ1-2, with TRBD1 matching 9 bases. V dropped 5 bases and J dropped 4; count of bases not matched to a gene: 2. Germline loops: CDR1 SGHVS, CDR2 FNYEAQ. The CDR3 contains 13 residues. CDR3 in amino acids: CASSLQGAYGYTF. CDR3 DNA sequence: TGTGCCAGCAGCCTACAGGGGGCCTATGGCTACACCTTC.

The genes are TRBV5-5 and TRBJ2-1, with 7 bases fitting TRBD2. The CDR3 runs to 16 residues. Germline CDR1 reads SGHKS; CDR2 reads YYEKEE (reference sequence). V lost 4 bases to trimming and J lost 10 bases; unmatched junction nucleotides: 17. The CDR3 here is CASSGGAGVHADEQFF. CDR3 sequence (DNA): TGTGCCAGCAGCGGAGGCGCGGGAGTTCATGCCGACGAGCAGTTCTTC.

This clonotype was counted a single time. The chain has TRBV30 and TRBJ1-6; perhaps TRBD1 as D (6 bases). This CDR3 is built from 16 residues. The germline V gene encodes CDR1 GTSNPN and CDR2 SVGIG (reference sequence). V dropped 4 bases and J dropped 5 bases, with 18 bases sitting between them. The CDR3 spells CAWINSGGFDNSPLHF. The CDR3 region has the DNA TGTGCCTGGATTAATTCGGGGGGCTTCGATAATTCACCCCTCCACTTT.

The chain uses TRBV4-2 and TRBJ2-5, with 7 nucleotides matching TRBD2. Germline CDR1 and CDR2: LGHNA and YNFKEQ. The V and J ends lost 4 bases and 2 bases, in that order; junction bases with no gene match: 19. The CDR3 loop spans 19 amino acids. CDR3 loop: CASSRDDGRLESGQETQYF. For the CDR3, the DNA is TGTGCCAGCAGCCGAGACGACGGGAGGCTGGAATCCGGACAAGAGACCCAGTACTTC.

This clonotype was counted only a few times. V and J are TRBV20-1 and TRBJ2-7; 7 bases align to TRBD2. Germline lookup yields CDR1 DFQATT and CDR2 SNEGSKA (reference sequence). V lost 2 bases and J lost 3; bases outside the gene matches: 16. This CDR3 contains 17 residues. CDR3 residues: CSARSAGSSGGFYEQYF. The CDR3 nucleotides read TGCAGTGCTAGATCAGCGGGGTCTAGCGGCGGATTCTACGAGCAGTACTTC.

The rearrangement uses TRBV2 and TRBJ2-1; TRBD2 matches at 11 bases. This CDR3 region has 20 residues. V dropped 1 base and J dropped 0; count of bases not matched to a gene: 11. Germline-derived CDR1 and CDR2 are SNHLY and FYNNEI. This CDR3 is CASSEDLRASGRSSYNEQFF. The CDR3 DNA reads as TGTGCCAGCAGTGAAGACTTAAGGGCTAGCGGGAGGAGCTCCTACAATGAGCAGTTCTTC. The variable domain in full, with the rest retrieved from reference TRBV2 and TRBJ2-1, is EPEVTQTPSHQVTQMGQEVILRCVPISNHLYFYWYRQILGQKVEFLVSFYNNEISEKSEIFDDQFSVERPDGSNFTLKIRSTKLEDSAMYFCASSEDLRASGRSSYNEQFFGPGTRLTVL.

A few counts support this clonotype. V and J are TRBV5-1 and TRBJ2-1, with D unresolved. The CDR3 length is 13 residues. The V gene's germline CDR1 is SGHRS and CDR2 YFSETQ. Trimming stripped 4 bases from V and 9 bases from J, with 14 bases between. CDR3 region: CASSLTPDREQFF. The CDR3 bases are TGCGCCAGCAGCCTAACTCCGGATCGTGAGCAGTTCTTC.

This clonotype was found a few times. The CDR3 sequence is CASSIRTQQETQYF. In nucleotides, the CDR3 is TGTGCCAGCAGTATCCGGACTCAACAAGAGACCCAGTACTTC. The V and J genes are TRBV12-3 or TRBV12-4 and TRBJ2-5; perhaps TRBD2 as D (5 bases). The CDR3 covers 14 residues. The V gene lost 5 bases and the J gene lost 2 bases, with 12 bases spanning the gap.

The chain carries TRBV4-3 and TRBJ1-1; D is possibly TRBD1 (6 bases). The CDR3 has 13 amino acids. The germline CDR1 and CDR2 sequences are LGHNA and YSLEER. Trimming pared 6 bases from V and 7 bases from J, leaving 15 bases between. CDR3 nucleotides: TGCGCCAGCAGTAACCCAGGGGAACTTGAAGCTTTCTTT. This translates into CASSNPGELEAFF.

The V and J genes are TRBV4-3 and TRBJ2-2; TRBD1 aligns across 8 bases. Germline V gene data show CDR1 as LGHNA and CDR2 as YSLEER. This CDR3 has 15 amino acids. Trimming took 3 bases from V and 5 from J; bases not matched to a gene: 5. CDR3 amino acids: CASSHGQGGTGELFF. The DNA for the CDR3 is TGCGCCAGCAGCCATGGACAGGGCGGGACCGGGGAGCTGTTTTTT.

The chain employs TRBV6-2 or TRBV6-3 and TRBJ2-5; no reliable D call. Near its end, the DNA agrees better with TRBJ2-7, so the J call may be wrong. CDR1 MNHEY and CDR2 SVGEGT come from the germline V gene. This CDR3 spans 14 amino acids. The CDR3 coding sequence is TGTGCCAGCAGTCTCCTCGAGAGTAATTACGAGCAGTACTTC. The encoded protein is CASSLLESNYEQYF.

Concerning this clonotype: This may stem from a read error, because a much larger clone lies one nucleotide away. The chain links TRBV5-1 to TRBJ2-5; D ambiguous. The J call may be faulty, since TRBJ2-7 better matches the DNA end. Germline V CDR1 and CDR2: SGHRS, YFSETQ. The CDR3 is 14 residues long. The CDR3 sequence is CASSLQPSPYEQYF. In DNA form, the CDR3 reads TGCGCCAGCAGCTTGCAGCCCAGCCCCTACGAGCAGTACTTC.